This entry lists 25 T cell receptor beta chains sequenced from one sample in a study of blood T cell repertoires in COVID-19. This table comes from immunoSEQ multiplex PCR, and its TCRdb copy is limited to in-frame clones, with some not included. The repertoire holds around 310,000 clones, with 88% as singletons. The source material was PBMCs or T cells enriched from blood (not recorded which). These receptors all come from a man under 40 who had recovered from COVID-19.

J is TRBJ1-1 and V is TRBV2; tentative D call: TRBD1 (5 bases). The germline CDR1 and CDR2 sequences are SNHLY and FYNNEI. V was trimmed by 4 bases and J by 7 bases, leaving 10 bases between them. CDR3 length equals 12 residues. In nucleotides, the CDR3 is TGTGCCAGCAGTGGACAGACCAATGAAGCTTTCTTT. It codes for CASSGQTNEAFF.

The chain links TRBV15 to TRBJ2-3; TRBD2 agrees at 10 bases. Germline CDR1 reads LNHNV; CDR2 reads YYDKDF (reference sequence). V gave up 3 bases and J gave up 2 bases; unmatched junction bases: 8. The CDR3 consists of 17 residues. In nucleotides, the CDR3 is TGTGCCACCAGCAGTAGCGGGGGGCCGACCATCACAGATACGCAGTATTTT. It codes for CATSSSGGPTITDTQYF.

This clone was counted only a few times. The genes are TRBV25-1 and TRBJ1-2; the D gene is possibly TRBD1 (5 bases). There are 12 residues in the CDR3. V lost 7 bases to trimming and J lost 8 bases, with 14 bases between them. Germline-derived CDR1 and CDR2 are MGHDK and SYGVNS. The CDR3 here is CASNSGELGYTF. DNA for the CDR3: TGTGCCAGCAATTCGGGGGAGTTGGGCTACACCTTC.

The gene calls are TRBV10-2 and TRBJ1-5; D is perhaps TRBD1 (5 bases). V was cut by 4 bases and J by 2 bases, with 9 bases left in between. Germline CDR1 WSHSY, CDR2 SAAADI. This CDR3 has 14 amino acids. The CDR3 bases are TGCGCCAGCAGTGGCAGGGATGGCAATCAGCCCCAGCATTTT. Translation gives CASSGRDGNQPQHF.

The CDR3 spells CASSESALATEAFF. In DNA form, the CDR3 reads TGCGCCAGCAGTGAGTCCGCTCTTGCAACAGAAGCTTTCTTT. The V gene is TRBV10-1, the J gene TRBJ1-1; no firm D call. V shed 0 bases and J shed 8 bases, with 13 bases lying between them. Germline CDR1 WNHNN, CDR2 SYGVQD (reference sequence). The length of the CDR3 is 14 residues.

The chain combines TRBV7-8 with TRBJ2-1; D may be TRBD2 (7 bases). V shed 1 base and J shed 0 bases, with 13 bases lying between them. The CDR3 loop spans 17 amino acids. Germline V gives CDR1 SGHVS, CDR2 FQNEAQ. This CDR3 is CASSLERRGLSYNEQFF. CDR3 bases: TGTGCCAGCAGCTTAGAAAGGCGGGGGCTCTCCTACAATGAGCAGTTCTTC.

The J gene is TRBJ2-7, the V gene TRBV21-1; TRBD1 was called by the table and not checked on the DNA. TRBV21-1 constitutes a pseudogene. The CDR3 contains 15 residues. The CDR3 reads CASSKTGTGSYEQYF. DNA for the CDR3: TGTGCCAGCAGCAAAACCGGGACAGGCTCCTACGAGCAGTACTTC.

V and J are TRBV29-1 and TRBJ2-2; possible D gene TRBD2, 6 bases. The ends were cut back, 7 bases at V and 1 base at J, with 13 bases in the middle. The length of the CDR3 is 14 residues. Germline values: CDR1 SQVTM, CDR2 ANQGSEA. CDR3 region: CSAKGLQNTGELFF. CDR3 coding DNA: TGCAGCGCAAAGGGACTCCAGAACACCGGGGAGCTGTTTTTT.

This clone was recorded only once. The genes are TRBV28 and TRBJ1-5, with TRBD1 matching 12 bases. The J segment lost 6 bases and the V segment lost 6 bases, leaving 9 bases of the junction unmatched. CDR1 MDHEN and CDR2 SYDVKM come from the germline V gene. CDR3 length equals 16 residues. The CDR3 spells CASRTPGQGASQPQHF. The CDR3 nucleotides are TGTGCCAGCAGAACTCCGGGACAGGGGGCGAGTCAGCCCCAGCATTTT.

The CDR3 here is CASSPVGQGYEQYF. CDR3 sequence (DNA): TGTGCCAGCTCACCAGTGGGGCAGGGCTACGAGCAGTACTTC. This rearrangement joins TRBV18 to TRBJ2-7; a weak D match, TRBD1 (5 bases). Trimming pared 2 bases from V and 3 bases from J, leaving 11 bases between. The CDR3 is 14 residues long. Germline values: CDR1 KGHSH, CDR2 LQKENI.

The chain's CDR3 is CASSTRDRGLQNQPQHF. In DNA, the CDR3 is TGTGCCAGTAGTACACGGGACAGGGGGTTACAGAATCAGCCCCAGCATTTT. The genes are TRBV19 and TRBJ1-5; 11 bases are a match to TRBD1. CDR3 length: 17 amino acids. Germline V gene sequence: CDR1 LNHDA, CDR2 SQIVND (reference sequence). J gave up 4 bases and V 4 bases, and 9 bases lay outside the gene matches.

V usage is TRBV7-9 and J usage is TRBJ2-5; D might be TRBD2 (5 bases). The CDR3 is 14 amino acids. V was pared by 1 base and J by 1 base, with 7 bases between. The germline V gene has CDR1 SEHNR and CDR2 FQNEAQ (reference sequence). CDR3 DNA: TGTGCCAGCAGCTTAGGAGGGTTCCAAGAGACCCAGTACTTC. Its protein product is CASSLGGFQETQYF.

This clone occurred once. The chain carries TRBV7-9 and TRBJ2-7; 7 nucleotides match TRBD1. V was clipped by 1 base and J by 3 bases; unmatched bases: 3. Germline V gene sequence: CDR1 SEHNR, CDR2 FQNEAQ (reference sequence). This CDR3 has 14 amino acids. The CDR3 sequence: CASSLGDRDYEQYF. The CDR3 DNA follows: TGTGCCAGCAGCTTAGGAGACAGGGACTACGAGCAGTACTTC.

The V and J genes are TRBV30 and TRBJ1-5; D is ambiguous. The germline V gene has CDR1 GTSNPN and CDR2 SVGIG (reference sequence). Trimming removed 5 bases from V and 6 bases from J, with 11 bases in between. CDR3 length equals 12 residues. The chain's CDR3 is CAWDSISQPQHF. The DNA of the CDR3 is TGTGCCTGGGACTCCATAAGTCAGCCCCAGCATTTT.

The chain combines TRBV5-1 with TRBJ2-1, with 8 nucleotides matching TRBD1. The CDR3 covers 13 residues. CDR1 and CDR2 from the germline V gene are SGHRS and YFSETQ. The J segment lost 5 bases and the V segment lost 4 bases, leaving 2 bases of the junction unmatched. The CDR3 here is CASSPGGNNEQFF. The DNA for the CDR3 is TGCGCCAGCAGCCCAGGGGGCAACAATGAGCAGTTCTTC.

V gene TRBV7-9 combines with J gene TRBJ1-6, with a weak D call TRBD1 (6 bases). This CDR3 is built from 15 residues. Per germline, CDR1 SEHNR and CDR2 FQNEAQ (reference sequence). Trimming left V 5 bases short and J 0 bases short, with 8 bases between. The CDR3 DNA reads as TGTGCCAGCAGCAAACAGGGCTCCTATAATTCACCCCTCCACTTT. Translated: CASSKQGSYNSPLHF.

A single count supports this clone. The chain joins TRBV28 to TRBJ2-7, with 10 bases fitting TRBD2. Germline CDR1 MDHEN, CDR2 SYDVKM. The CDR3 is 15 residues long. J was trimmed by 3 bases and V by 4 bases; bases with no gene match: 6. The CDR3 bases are TGTGCCAGCAGTTCTCTAGCGGGGGCGCGCTACGAGCAGTACTTC. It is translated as CASSSLAGARYEQYF.

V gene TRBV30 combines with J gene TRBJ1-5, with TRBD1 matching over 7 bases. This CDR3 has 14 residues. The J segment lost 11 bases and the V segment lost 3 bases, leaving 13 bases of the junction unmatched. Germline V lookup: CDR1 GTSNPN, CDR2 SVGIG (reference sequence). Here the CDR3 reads CAWRETGLRGAQHF. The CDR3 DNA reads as TGTGCCTGGAGGGAGACAGGGCTTAGGGGGGCCCAGCATTTT.

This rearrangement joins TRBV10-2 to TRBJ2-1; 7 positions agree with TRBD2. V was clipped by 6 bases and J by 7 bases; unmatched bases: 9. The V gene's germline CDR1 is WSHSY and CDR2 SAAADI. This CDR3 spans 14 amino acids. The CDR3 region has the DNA TGCGCCAGCAGAGCGGGGAATAGCGGGAATGAGCAGTTCTTC. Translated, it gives CASRAGNSGNEQFF.

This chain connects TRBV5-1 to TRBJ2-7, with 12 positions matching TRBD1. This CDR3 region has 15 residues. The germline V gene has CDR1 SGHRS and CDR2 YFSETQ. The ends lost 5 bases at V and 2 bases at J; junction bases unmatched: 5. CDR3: CASSPGTGGAYEQYF. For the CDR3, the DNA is TGCGCCAGCAGTCCAGGGACAGGGGGCGCCTACGAGCAGTACTTC.

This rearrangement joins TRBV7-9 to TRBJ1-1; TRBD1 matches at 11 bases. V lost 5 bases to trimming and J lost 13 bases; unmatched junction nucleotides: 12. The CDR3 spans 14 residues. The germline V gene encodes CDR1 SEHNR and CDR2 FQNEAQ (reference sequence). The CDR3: CASSPGQGARKDFF. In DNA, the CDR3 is TGTGCCAGCAGCCCAGGACAGGGGGCGCGAAAGGATTTCTTT.

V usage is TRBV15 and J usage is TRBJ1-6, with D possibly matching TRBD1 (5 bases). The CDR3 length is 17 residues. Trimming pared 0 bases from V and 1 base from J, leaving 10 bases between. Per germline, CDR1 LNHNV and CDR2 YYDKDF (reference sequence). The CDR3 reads CATSRDRGVSYNSPLHF. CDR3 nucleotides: TGTGCCACCAGCAGAGATCGGGGGGTATCCTATAATTCACCCCTCCACTTT.

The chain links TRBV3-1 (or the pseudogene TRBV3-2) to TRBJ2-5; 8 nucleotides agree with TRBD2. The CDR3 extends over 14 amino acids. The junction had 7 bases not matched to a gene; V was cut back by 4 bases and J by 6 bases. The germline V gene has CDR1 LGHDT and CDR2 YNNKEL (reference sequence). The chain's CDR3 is CASSLAGSVKTQYF. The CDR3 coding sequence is TGTGCCAGCAGCCTAGCGGGGTCCGTAAAGACCCAGTACTTC.

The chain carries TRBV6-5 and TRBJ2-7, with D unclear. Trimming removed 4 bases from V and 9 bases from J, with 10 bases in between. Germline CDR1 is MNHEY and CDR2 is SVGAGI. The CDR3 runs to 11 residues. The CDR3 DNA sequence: TGTGCCAGCAGTTCCCTAGAGGTGCAGTACTTC. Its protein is CASSSLEVQYF.

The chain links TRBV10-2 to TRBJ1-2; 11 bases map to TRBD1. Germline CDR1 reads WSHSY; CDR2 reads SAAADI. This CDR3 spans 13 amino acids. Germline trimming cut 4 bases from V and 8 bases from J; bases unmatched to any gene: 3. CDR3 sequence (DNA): TGCGCCAGCAGTGCGAGGGACAGGGGGGGCTACACCTTC. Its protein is CASSARDRGGYTF.